This T cell receptor (beta chain) was recorded in a study of blood T cell repertoires in COVID-19. About the study: Acute and convalescent COVID-19 specimens originated in the United States, Italy and Spain. Sources were T cells, B-cell-depleted T cells, or PBMCs; the material itself was cDNA or gDNA.

Germline assignment: CDR1 KGHDR and CDR2 SFDVKD. This CDR3 is built from 15 residues. Trimming removed 4 bases from V and 4 bases from J; junction bases left unmatched: 3. Only in-frame clones appear in the TCRdb table, and some are missing; sequencing was by immunoSEQ multiplex PCR. The sample has around 100,000 clones, 65% to 80% seen once; the top ten hold 20% to 25%. The TCR sequence derives from an older man with active or convalescent COVID-19. Material for sequencing was peripheral blood. The rearrangement uses TRBV24-1 and TRBJ2-3; 11 nucleotides match TRBD2. Here the CDR3 reads CATSETSGSADTQYF. Written as DNA, the CDR3 is TGTGCCACCAGTGAAACTAGCGGGAGTGCAGATACGCAGTATTTT.